Listed below are T cell receptor beta chains from one sample, sequenced in a study of cytomegalovirus exposure and HLA in healthy donors. Measured with immunoSEQ multiplex PCR; TCRdb has only the in-frame clones, and not every one. The table shows 150,000 to 200,000 clones, with nearly 80% occurring only once. Sequencing used PBMCs. The receptor source for this set is a man aged 45-65 years in good health and CMV-seropositive. The CDR3 runs from the conserved cysteine through the conserved F or W. The order of the fields is J gene, D gene, clone size, V gene, CDR3 DNA, CDR3 protein. A D gene is named only where the DNA matches it firmly. The size field is filled for only some rows; it gives once, few, many or a size class.

TRBJ2-1	TRBD2	-	TRBV7-3	TGTGCCAGCAGCCCGCATCTAGCGGGTGAGCAGTTCTTC	CASSPHLAGEQFF
TRBJ1-1	TRBD1	-	TRBV5-1	TGCGCCAGCAGCTCAGCAGGGGGTTCGAACACTGAAGCTTTCTTT	CASSSAGGSNTEAFF
TRBJ1-1	TRBD1	-	TRBV12-5	TGTGCTAGTTTATTCAGGGGGCTCGGGGACACTGAAGCTTTCTTT	CASLFRGLGDTEAFF
TRBJ2-7	TRBD1	-	TRBV7-3	TGTGCCAGCAGCTCCCAAGGACAGGGGAAATCGGGGGAGCAGTACTTC	CASSSQGQGKSGEQYF
TRBJ2-5	TRBD2	-	TRBV15	TGTGCCACCAGCAGAGATCGGGGGAACGGGGGGTACCAAGAGACCCAGTACTTC	CATSRDRGNGGYQETQYF
TRBJ1-3	-	-	TRBV7-9	TGTGCCAGCAGCTTAGCCGCGGACACCATATATTTT	CASSLAADTIYF
TRBJ2-1	TRBD2	once	TRBV6-4	TGTGCCAGCAGTGACTCGAGCGGGGGGGCCAATGAGCAGTTCTTC	CASSDSSGGANEQFF
TRBJ1-4	-	few	TRBV7-8	TGTGCCAGCAGCCCAGGGTTTGGAAAACTGTTTTTT	CASSPGFGKLFF
TRBJ1-6	-	-	TRBV9	TGTGCCAGCAGCGTAACGCCCTCGGCAGGGGACTCACCCCTCCACTTT	CASSVTPSAGDSPLHF
TRBJ2-3	-	-	TRBV19	TGTGCCAGTATGGGCAGGGCTGCAGATACGCAGTATTTT	CASMGRAADTQYF
TRBJ2-2	-	-	TRBV6-6	TGTGCCAGCCGGGACTCAAACACCGGGGAGCTGTTTTTT	CASRDSNTGELFF
TRBJ1-4	-	-	TRBV9	TGTGCCAGCAGCGTAGGTGAGGTAGCTAATGAAAAACTGTTTTTT	CASSVGEVANEKLFF
TRBJ2-7	TRBD1	-	TRBV2	TGTGCCAGCAGGACGGACAGGAATGAAAATTACGAGCAGTACTTC	CASRTDRNENYEQYF
TRBJ2-1	TRBD1	few	TRBV5-1	TGCGCCAGCAGCTCGGGACAGGAGCAGTTCTTC	CASSSGQEQFF
TRBJ2-2	TRBD2	-	TRBV5-5	TGTGCCAGCAGCTCGGGACTAGCGGCAACACCGAGGGAGCTGTTTTTT	CASSSGLAATPRELFF
TRBJ1-5	-	-	TRBV19	TGTGCCAGTAGCATACTAAATAGCAATCAGCCCCAGCATTTT	CASSILNSNQPQHF
TRBJ2-1	-	-	TRBV7-7	TGTGCCAGCAGCCCCGACAGGTACAATGAGCAGTTCTTC	CASSPDRYNEQFF